These T cell receptor beta chains were read from a single sample in a study of CXCR4 blockade with PD-1 therapy in pancreatic cancer. Data came from immunoSEQ multiplex PCR; TCRdb stores just in-frame clones and leaves some out. Of roughly 18,000 clones listed, around 70% are singletons. Sequenced sample: tumor tissue. These TCRs come from a human donor with pancreatic ductal adenocarcinoma. CDR3s include the opening cysteine and the closing phenylalanine or tryptophan. The D gene is left open where the match is weak. Rows may omit the clone size; those that give it use once, few, many or a size class.

J gene,clone size,V gene,D gene,CDR3 DNA,CDR3 protein
TRBJ2-7,-,TRBV4-1,TRBD2,TGCGCCAGCAGCCAAGGTATAGCGGGAGCTTGGGAGCAGTACTTC,CASSQGIAGAWEQYF
TRBJ2-6,-,TRBV12-5,-,TGTGCTAGTGGTTTGGATGCCTTCAACGTCCTGACTTTC,CASGLDAFNVLTF
TRBJ2-5,few,TRBV6-8,-,TGTGCCAGCAGTTCGACAGCCGTACCGGGAGAGACCCAGTACTTC,CASSSTAVPGETQYF
TRBJ2-7,once,TRBV9,-,TGTGCCAGCAGCGTAGAAGCCTCCTACGAGCAGTACTTC,CASSVEASYEQYF
TRBJ2-5,few,TRBV19,TRBD2,TGTGCCGCAAGCGGGATTTACCAAGAGACCCAGTACTTC,CAASGIYQETQYF
TRBJ2-1,-,TRBV25-1,-,TGTGCCAGCAGTGAATGGGGTTTATCGCTGGCTGAGCAGTTCTTC,CASSEWGLSLAEQFF
TRBJ1-3,-,TRBV30,-,TGTGCCTGGAGCTTGAACTCTGGAAACACCATATATTTT,CAWSLNSGNTIYF
TRBJ2-1,-,TRBV29-1,TRBD1,TGCAGCGTTGCCCCGACAGGGGTTGTAGGTGAGCAGTTCTTC,CSVAPTGVVGEQFF
TRBJ1-5,-,TRBV15,TRBD1,TGTGCCACCAGGGGGACAGGGGGGTTTGTCAATCAGCCCCAGCATTTT,CATRGTGGFVNQPQHF
TRBJ2-1,-,TRBV14,TRBD1,TGTGCCAGCAGCCAGGACAGGGAATCACCCTACAATGAGCAGTTCTTC,CASSQDRESPYNEQFF
TRBJ2-7,few,TRBV18,TRBD1,TGTACCAGCTCACACCGGGACAGGAGGTACGAGCAGTACTTC,CTSSHRDRRYEQYF
TRBJ2-1,-,TRBV6-8,TRBD2,TGTGCCAGCAGTTACCGGACTAGCGGGATCAATGAGCAGTTCTTC,CASSYRTSGINEQFF
TRBJ2-1,once,TRBV18,-,TGTGCCAGCTCACGGGGGTCAGTTGAGCAGTTCTTC,CASSRGSVEQFF
TRBJ1-4,-,TRBV28,TRBD1,TGTGCCAGCAGTTTATTGGGGCAGGGGGCCGAGGAAAAACTGTTTTTT,CASSLLGQGAEEKLFF
TRBJ2-2,-,TRBV28,-,TGTGCCAGCAGTTTAACGAACACCGGGGAGCTGTTTTTT,CASSLTNTGELFF
TRBJ1-1,-,TRBV28,-,TGTGCCAGCAGTTTTTTAACCGAGAGAACTGAAGCTTTCTTT,CASSFLTERTEAFF
TRBJ1-2,few,TRBV7-8,-,TGTGCCAGCAGCTTAACGTCCGGCAGGGACCGTGGCTACACCTTC,CASSLTSGRDRGYTF
TRBJ2-7,-,TRBV19,-,TGTGCCAGTAGTGAGACAGGTCAGACCTACGAGCAGTACTTC,CASSETGQTYEQYF
TRBJ2-1,-,TRBV29-1,-,TGCAGCGGTTTCCCTCTAGCGCAGCATGAGCAGTTCTTC,CSGFPLAQHEQFF
TRBJ1-1,few,TRBV6-8,-,TGTGCCAGCCTCTACACCCCGAGGACTGAAGCTTTCTTT,CASLYTPRTEAFF
TRBJ2-7,-,TRBV15,TRBD2,TGTGCCACCAGCAGAGATCATCTGGCGGGAGCCTCCTACGAGCAGTACTTC,CATSRDHLAGASYEQYF
TRBJ2-3,once,TRBV16,-,TGTGCCAGCAGCCAAGATGGCCGAAGGGATACGCAGTATTTT,CASSQDGRRDTQYF
TRBJ1-6,few,TRBV19,-,TGTGCCAGTAGTATATGGGAATCACCCCTCCACTTT,CASSIWESPLHF
TRBJ2-1,-,TRBV19,TRBD1,TGTGCCAGTAGGTTAGGGGGCGGTGAGCAGTTCTTC,CASRLGGGEQFF
TRBJ2-7,-,TRBV10-3,-,TGTGCTATCAGTGACGACGGCTACGAGCAGTACTTC,CAISDDGYEQYF
TRBJ1-4,-,TRBV14,-,TGTGCCAGCAGTCGACAGGTCCGAAATGAAAAACTGTTTTTT,CASSRQVRNEKLFF
TRBJ1-1,-,TRBV29-1,-,TGCAGCGTTGGACGAGAGATGAACACTGAAGCTTTCTTT,CSVGREMNTEAFF
TRBJ1-1,few,TRBV6-8,-,TGTGCCAGCAGTTGGGGAGAGAACACTGAAGCTTTCTTT,CASSWGENTEAFF
TRBJ1-6,-,TRBV1,-,TGCGCCAGCAGCCAAGTCCTGGGGGTGACCAATTCACCCCTCCACTTT,CASSQVLGVTNSPLHF
TRBJ1-5,-,TRBV15,-,TGTGCCACCAGCAGAGAACGTTATAGCAATCAGCCCCAGCATTTT,CATSRERYSNQPQHF
TRBJ2-7,-,TRBV29-1,TRBD1,TGCAGCGCCCAGGACAGGGTTTCCTACGAGCAGTACTTC,CSAQDRVSYEQYF
TRBJ1-1,-,TRBV5-1,-,TGCGCCAGCAGCTTGGCTCCAGGGGCGGGTGAAGCTTTCTTT,CASSLAPGAGEAFF
TRBJ1-2,-,TRBV7-1,-,TGTGCCAGCAGCTTAACGCCCATGGACAGAAGCTACACCTTC,CASSLTPMDRSYTF
TRBJ2-3,-,TRBV29-1,-,TGCAGCGTTGACGGATTGGGGGGCACAGATACGCAGTATTTT,CSVDGLGGTDTQYF
TRBJ2-7,-,TRBV19,-,TGTGCCAGTAGTATAGTAGGGGACGGTTCCTACGAGCAGTACTTC,CASSIVGDGSYEQYF
TRBJ2-2,-,TRBV19,-,TGTGCCAGTAGGCATGGGGCCGTCGCGAACACCGGGGAGCTGTTTTTT,CASRHGAVANTGELFF
TRBJ2-1,-,TRBV29-1,-,TGCAGCGTTGGAGGGTACTCCTACAATGAGCAGTTCTTC,CSVGGYSYNEQFF
TRBJ1-1,-,TRBV19,-,TGTGCCAGTAGTATTCGGATGGAAACTGAAGCTTTCTTT,CASSIRMETEAFF
TRBJ2-3,-,TRBV5-1,-,TGCGCCAGCAGCTTGGCCGGAATAGCAGGGACGCAGTATTTT,CASSLAGIAGTQYF
TRBJ2-2,once,TRBV30,-,TGTGCCTGGAGTCCGGACAGTAACACCGGGGAGCTGTTTTTT,CAWSPDSNTGELFF
TRBJ1-1,-,TRBV30,-,TGTGCCTGGAGTGTATCGGTGTTAAGAGCATTCTTT,CAWSVSVLRAFF
TRBJ2-2,-,TRBV25-1,-,TGTGCCAGCAGTGGAGGGCCCACGAACACCGGGGAGCTGTTTTTT,CASSGGPTNTGELFF
TRBJ1-1,-,TRBV19,-,TGTGCCAGTAGTACCATCCTGGAGACTGAAGCTTTCTTT,CASSTILETEAFF
TRBJ2-3,-,TRBV19,TRBD2,TGTGCCAGTAGTATAAGTCTAGCGGGAACCACAGATACGCAGTATTTT,CASSISLAGTTDTQYF
TRBJ2-7,-,TRBV18,TRBD2,TGTGCCAGCTCATCCAGCGGGGGAACCTACGAGCAGTACTTC,CASSSSGGTYEQYF
TRBJ2-3,-,TRBV23-1,-,TGCGCCAGCAGCCAAGATGAGGGGGTTAGAGATACGCAGTATTTT,CASSQDEGVRDTQYF
TRBJ2-1,-,TRBV11-3,-,TGTGCCAGCAGCTTAGACTATGCGGGGAATGAGCAGTTCTTC,CASSLDYAGNEQFF
TRBJ2-5,few,TRBV14,-,TGTGCCAGCAGCCAAGGGGCTAGTGTGGAGACCCAGTACTTC,CASSQGASVETQYF
TRBJ2-2,few,TRBV9,-,TGTGCCAGCAGTGAAGATCTAGCCGGGGAGCTGTTTTTT,CASSEDLAGELFF
TRBJ2-7,-,TRBV29-1,-,TGCAGCGTTGTCCTCTACCTGGGCTCCTACGAGCAGTACTTC,CSVVLYLGSYEQYF
TRBJ1-2,-,TRBV5-1,TRBD1,TGCGCCAGCAGCTTTGCGATTGGACAGGGACTTTACTATGGCTACACCTTC,CASSFAIGQGLYYGYTF
TRBJ2-6,-,TRBV19,-,TGTGCCAGTATCCGTTCGTCCTCTGGGGCCAACGTCCTGACTTTC,CASIRSSSGANVLTF
TRBJ2-5,-,TRBV15,-,TGTGCCACCAGCAGAGACACACAGGGAGGGGCCGAGACCCAGTACTTC,CATSRDTQGGAETQYF
TRBJ1-1,-,TRBV5-1,-,TGCGCCAGCAGATTTAATCGGGGGAACACTGAAGCTTTCTTT,CASRFNRGNTEAFF
TRBJ2-3,-,TRBV25-1,-,TGTGCCAGCAGCCGGGGCCCAGATACGCAGTATTTT,CASSRGPDTQYF
TRBJ1-2,few,TRBV30,TRBD1,TGTGCCTGTTGGGACAGGGTGTATGGCTACACCTTC,CACWDRVYGYTF
TRBJ1-2,-,TRBV19,-,TGTGCCAGTAACAACAACCTCTATGGCTACACCTTC,CASNNNLYGYTF